One sample yielded the 12 T cell receptor beta chains listed below, sequenced in a study of blood T cell repertoires in COVID-19. Assay: immunoSEQ multiplex PCR; the TCRdb copy retains only in-frame clones and omits some. The data contain 200,000 to 250,000 clones, 82% of them singletons. Material: PBMCs or T cells enriched from blood (not recorded which). Receptor source: an older woman who had recovered from COVID-19.

The chain has TRBV15 and TRBJ2-3; 7 bases fit TRBD2. The CDR3 extends over 18 amino acids. In germline, CDR1 is LNHNV, CDR2 YYDKDF (reference sequence). The V segment lost 0 bases and the J segment 2 bases; nucleotides outside the gene matches: 11. The CDR3 nucleotides read TGTGCCACCAGCAGAGATTGGCCGAACGGGGGGTCCACAGATACGCAGTATTTT. It specifies CATSRDWPNGGSTDTQYF.

V and J are TRBV6-5 and TRBJ1-2; TRBD1 is a possible D gene (5 bases). CDR3 length: 16 residues. In germline, CDR1 is MNHEY, CDR2 SVGAGI. With 0 bases removed from V and 4 bases from J, the gap between germline ends came to 15 bases. CDR3 loop: CASSYSISADTYGYTF. The CDR3 DNA reads as TGTGCCAGCAGTTACTCGATCTCGGCGGACACCTATGGCTACACCTTC.

The chain employs TRBV27 and TRBJ2-2, with a tentative D call TRBD1 (5 bases). Germline CDR1 reads MNHEY; CDR2 reads SMNVEV (reference sequence). V shed 6 bases and J shed 1 base, with 12 bases lying between them. The CDR3 length is 15 residues. The DNA for the CDR3 is TGTGCCAGCAGGCGAAATGACAGGAACACCGGGGAGCTGTTTTTT. Amino acids: CASRRNDRNTGELFF.

The CDR3 protein is CASSYTGEAFF. CDR3 bases: TGTGCCAGCAGCTACACAGGGGAAGCTTTCTTT. The chain links TRBV2 to TRBJ1-1, with D possibly being TRBD1 (6 bases). V was shortened by 6 bases and J by 8 bases, with 10 bases between the two germline ends. CDR3 length: 11 residues. Germline CDR1 SNHLY, CDR2 FYNNEI.

This clone was found a few times. The chain employs TRBV27 and TRBJ1-2; TRBD1 aligns across 7 bases. There are 15 residues in the CDR3. CDR1 is MNHEY and CDR2 is SMNVEV in the germline V gene (reference sequence). The trim removed 5 bases at V and 8 bases at J, leaving 14 bases unmatched. The CDR3 reads CASSIRPGQPSGYTF. The CDR3 DNA is TGTGCCAGCAGTATAAGACCGGGACAGCCGTCGGGCTACACCTTC.

The chain links TRBV5-1 to TRBJ2-2; tentative D call: TRBD1 (5 bases). Looked up from germline, CDR1 is SGHRS and CDR2 is YFSETQ. This CDR3 region has 15 residues. Deletions cut 2 bases from V and 6 bases from J, with 14 bases between. The CDR3 DNA reads as TGCGCCAGCAGCTTCGGCAGGGATTTTTCCGGGGAGCTGTTTTTT. This codes for CASSFGRDFSGELFF.

The V call is TRBV6-1, the J call TRBJ2-1; maybe TRBD2 (6 bases). Germline lookup yields CDR1 MNHNS and CDR2 SASEGT. The CDR3 length is 13 residues. Trimming shortened V by 2 bases and J by 8 bases, and 10 bases separated the two germline ends. The CDR3 protein is CASSENRRDEQFF. The DNA of the CDR3 is TGTGCCAGCAGTGAAAACCGGAGGGATGAGCAGTTCTTC.

V gene TRBV5-1 combines with J gene TRBJ1-4; the D is unclear. Trimming pared 0 bases from V and 0 bases from J, leaving 9 bases between. Germline V CDR1 and CDR2: SGHRS, YFSETQ. The CDR3 is 16 residues long. The CDR3 sequence is CASSLGGFATNEKLFF. The CDR3 DNA follows: TGCGCCAGCAGCTTGGGCGGATTTGCAACTAATGAAAAACTGTTTTTT.

The chain is built from TRBV19 and TRBJ1-5, with D perhaps matching TRBD1 (5 bases). With 5 bases removed from V and 7 bases from J, the gap between germline ends came to 12 bases. This CDR3 region has 13 residues. Germline CDR1 reads LNHDA; CDR2 reads SQIVND (reference sequence). The CDR3 is CASSAQGFQPQHF. The CDR3, as DNA: TGTGCCAGTAGTGCGCAGGGATTCCAGCCCCAGCATTTT.

The chain has TRBV14 and TRBJ2-2; no clear D gene. Trimming cost V 2 bases and J 0 bases, with 13 bases left between them. In germline, CDR1 is SGHDN, CDR2 FVKESK. This CDR3 is 17 amino acids long. The chain's CDR3 is CASSQPFWAANTGELFF. CDR3 nucleotides: TGTGCCAGCAGCCAACCTTTCTGGGCAGCGAACACCGGGGAGCTGTTTTTT. The entire variable domain, with the rest obtained from reference TRBV14 and TRBJ2-2, is as follows: EAGVTQFPSHSVIEKGQTVTLRCDPISGHDNLYWYRRVMGKEIKFLLHFVKESKQDESGMPNNRFLAERTGGTYSTLKVQPAELEDSGVYFCASSQPFWAANTGELFFGEGSRLTVL.

V is TRBV7-9 and J is TRBJ2-1, with 7 bases lining up with TRBD1. The CDR3 totals 16 residues. Germline V CDR1 and CDR2: SEHNR, FQNEAQ (reference sequence). Trimming took 8 bases from V and 7 from J; bases not matched to a gene: 17. The CDR3 sequence: CASASRGMGELNEQFF. The CDR3, as DNA: TGTGCCAGCGCCTCCAGGGGGATGGGGGAGCTGAATGAGCAGTTCTTC.

This clone was counted a few times. V usage is TRBV4-3 and J usage is TRBJ2-7, with 11 bases matching TRBD1. CDR1 is LGHNA, CDR2 YSLEER, per germline. This CDR3 spans 14 amino acids. The junction had 8 bases not matched to a gene; V was cut back by 8 bases and J by 5 bases. CDR3 nucleotides: TGCGCCAGCGGATTGGACAGGGGGCAGAACGAGCAGTACTTC. It specifies CASGLDRGQNEQYF.